Below are 13 T cell receptor beta chains sequenced from a single sample in a study of cytomegalovirus exposure and HLA in healthy donors (TCRdb year 2017). To prepare the library, the immunoSEQ multiplex PCR assay was applied. The multiplex PCR relied on a mix of 60 forward primers for TCR Vbeta segments and 13 reverse primers for TCR Jbeta segments. TCRdb limited this immuneACCESS table to in-frame rearrangements with V and J called. A share of clones is missing; checked studies link under half to unresolved V genes, and the rest is unexplained. For this sample the table gives just over 95,000 clones, of which over 60% were detected only once. 8% to 9% of the sample is held by the ten biggest clonotypes. Sequenced: PBMCs. These receptor sequences come from a human donor in good health.

The rearrangement joins TRBV2 to TRBJ2-2; D unclear. The CDR3 extends over 14 amino acids. The V end was cut by 8 bases, the J end by 8 bases, with 18 bases between. CDR1 and CDR2 from the germline V gene are SNHLY and FYNNEI. In DNA, the CDR3 is TGTGCCAGCCTCCCACGGTTGGGCAAGGGGGAGCTGTTTTTT. It codes for CASLPRLGKGELFF.

The V call is TRBV5-4, the J call TRBJ2-4; tentative D call: TRBD2 (5 bases). The germline CDR1 and CDR2 sequences are SGHNT and YYREEE (reference sequence). This CDR3 is built from 14 residues. The ends were cut back, 0 bases at V and 4 bases at J, with 8 bases in the middle. The CDR3 DNA follows: TGTGCCAGCAGCTTGGAACGGACTAAAAACATTCAGTACTTC. This encodes CASSLERTKNIQYF.

This clone was observed a handful of times. J is TRBJ1-4 and V is TRBV10-2; D possibly corresponds to TRBD1 (5 bases). CDR1 and CDR2 (germline): WSHSY, SAAADI. CDR3 length: 14 residues. Deletions cut 8 bases from V and 0 bases from J, with 10 bases between. CDR3 loop: CASRKQATNEKLFF. In DNA, the CDR3 is TGCGCCAGCCGAAAACAGGCAACTAATGAAAAACTGTTTTTT.

The J gene is TRBJ2-5, the V gene TRBV11-2; D possibly corresponds to TRBD1 (6 bases). V was shortened by 4 bases and J by 6 bases, with 18 bases between the two germline ends. The CDR3 runs to 15 residues. Germline CDR1 SGHAT, CDR2 FQNNGV. The CDR3 reads CASSSSDSQLQTQYF. The CDR3 region has the DNA TGTGCCAGCAGCTCCTCGGACAGTCAATTGCAGACCCAGTACTTC.

The gene calls are TRBV7-9 and TRBJ1-1; tentatively, D is TRBD1 (5 bases). Germline-derived CDR1 and CDR2 are SEHNR and FQNEAQ (reference sequence). V lost 5 bases, J lost 4 bases, and 14 bases lay in between. CDR3 size: 14 residues. The CDR3 loop reads CASSERGVSTEAFF. Written as DNA, the CDR3 is TGTGCCAGCAGCGAGCGGGGCGTATCCACTGAAGCTTTCTTT. The whole variable domain, remainder taken from reference TRBV7-9 and TRBJ1-1, is DTGVSQNPRHKITKRGQNVTFRCDPISEHNRLYWYRQTLGQGPEFLTYFQNEAQLEKSRLLSDRFSAERPKGSFSTLEIQRTEQGDSAMYLCASSERGVSTEAFFGQGTRLTVV.

The CDR3 sequence is CASSLVALAGVRETQYF. In DNA form, the CDR3 reads TGCGCCAGCAGCTTGGTCGCACTAGCGGGAGTTAGGGAGACCCAGTACTTC. The chain links TRBV5-1 to TRBJ2-5, with 11 bases fitting TRBD2. The CDR3 totals 17 residues. J gave up 5 bases and V 0 bases, and 9 bases lay outside the gene matches. In germline, CDR1 is SGHRS, CDR2 YFSETQ.

The J gene is TRBJ2-1, the V gene TRBV29-1; D gene unclear. This CDR3 comprises 11 residues. CDR1 and CDR2 from the germline V gene are SQVTM and ANQGSEA. Deletions cut 6 bases from V and 7 bases from J, with 10 bases between. The chain's CDR3 is CSVSVLNEQFF. The CDR3 nucleotides are TGCAGCGTGTCTGTATTGAATGAGCAGTTCTTC.

This clone was seen a few times. The chain links TRBV5-5 to TRBJ1-6; D call uncertain. Trimming removed 0 bases at V and 10 bases at J, with 11 bases between. Germline assignment: CDR1 SGHKS and CDR2 YYEKEE (reference sequence). The CDR3 is 14 residues long. CDR3 residues: CASSLAVPHSPLHF. The CDR3 nucleotides are TGTGCCAGCAGCTTGGCAGTTCCCCACTCACCCCTCCACTTT. Looking up the rest from reference TRBV5-5 and TRBJ1-6 gives the full variable domain: DAGVTQSPTHLIKTRGQQVTLRCSPISGHKSVSWYQQVLGQGPQFIFQYYEKEERGRGNFPDRFSARQFPNYSSELNVNALLLGDSALYLCASSLAVPHSPLHFGNGTRLTVT.

V is TRBV27 and J is TRBJ2-2; 7 bases fit TRBD2. The CDR3 runs 15 residues. CDR1 is MNHEY, CDR2 SMNVEV, per germline (reference sequence). Germline trimming cut 5 bases from V and 2 bases from J; bases unmatched to any gene: 5. The CDR3 loop is CASSGGDYNTGELFF. The CDR3 DNA sequence: TGTGCCAGCAGTGGGGGGGACTACAACACCGGGGAGCTGTTTTTT.

With respect to this clone: Other DNA sequences in this sample translate to the same CDR3. The chain carries TRBV27 and TRBJ2-7; 7 bases agree with TRBD1. V dropped 4 bases and J dropped 4; count of bases not matched to a gene: 10. Germline V gives CDR1 MNHEY, CDR2 SMNVEV (reference sequence). The CDR3 has 15 residues. The CDR3 DNA follows: TGTGCCAGCAGTTCCGGGACAGAGGGGCATTACGAGCAGTACTTC. Protein sequence: CASSSGTEGHYEQYF.

As DNA, the CDR3 is TGTGCCAGCAGCTTAGGGGGGGGCAGAAACCACGAGCAGTACTTC. Protein: CASSLGGGRNHEQYF. The V gene is TRBV11-3, the J gene TRBJ2-7; a possible D gene is TRBD2 (7 bases). Germline V gene lookup returns CDR1 SGHNT and CDR2 YENEEA. The germline V and J ends were trimmed by 1 base and 5 bases, with 15 bases remaining between them. CDR3 size: 15 residues. The full variable domain, its missing parts supplied by reference TRBV11-3 and TRBJ2-7, is EAGVVQSPRYKIIEKKQPVAFWCNPISGHNTLYWYLQNLGQGPELLIRYENEEAVDDSQLPKDRFSAERLKGVDSTLKIQPAELGDSAVYLCASSLGGGRNHEQYFGPGTRLTVT.

The chain uses TRBV5-3 and TRBJ2-5; D is perhaps TRBD1 (9 bases). TRBV5-3 is flagged as an ORF with uncertain function. CDR3 size: 17 residues. The germline V and J ends were trimmed by 2 bases and 6 bases, with 23 bases remaining between them. The CDR3 region is CARSLSYGQGTRKTQYF. The CDR3, as DNA: TGTGCCAGAAGCTTATCCTACGGACAGGGGACTAGGAAGACCCAGTACTTC.

The CDR3 protein is CASSDKLNTEAFF. As DNA, the CDR3 is TGTGCCAGCTCCGACAAGTTGAACACTGAAGCTTTCTTT. The rearrangement links TRBV18 to TRBJ1-1; D is undetermined. The V gene lost 6 bases and the J gene lost 0 bases, with 8 bases spanning the gap. Germline V gene data show CDR1 as KGHSH and CDR2 as LQKENI. CDR3 size: 13 residues.